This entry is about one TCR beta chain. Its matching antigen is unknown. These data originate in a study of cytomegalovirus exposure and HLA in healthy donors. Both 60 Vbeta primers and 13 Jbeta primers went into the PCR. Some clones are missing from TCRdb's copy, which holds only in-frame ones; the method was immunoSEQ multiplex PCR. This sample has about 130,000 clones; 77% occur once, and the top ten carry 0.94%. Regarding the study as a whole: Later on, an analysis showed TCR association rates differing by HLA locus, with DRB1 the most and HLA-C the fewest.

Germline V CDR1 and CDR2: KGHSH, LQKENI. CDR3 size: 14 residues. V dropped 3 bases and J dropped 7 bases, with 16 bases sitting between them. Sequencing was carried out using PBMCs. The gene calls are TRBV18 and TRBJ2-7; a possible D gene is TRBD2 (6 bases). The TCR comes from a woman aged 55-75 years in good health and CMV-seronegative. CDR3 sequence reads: CASSPGGAPGEQYF. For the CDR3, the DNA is TGTGCCAGCTCACCGGGCGGGGCTCCTGGGGAGCAGTACTTC. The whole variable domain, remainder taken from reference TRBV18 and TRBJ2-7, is NAGVMQNPRHLVRRRGQEARLRCSPMKGHSHVYWYRQLPEEGLKFMVYLQKENIIDESGMPKERFSAEFPKEGPSILRIQQVVRGDSAAYFCASSPGGAPGEQYFGPGTRLTVT.